What follows is one T cell receptor (beta chain) and its context. Its antigen is currently unknown. The sample belongs to a study of cytomegalovirus exposure and HLA in healthy donors. General study points: An ancestry cluster, one associated with Asian ancestry, reportedly showed fewer N-insertions than the approximately 660-donor mean in a later analysis. CMV antigen specificity was confirmed in vitro for a few CMV-associated chains. Reported results showed that the classifier diagnosed cytomegalovirus status with high specificity and sensitivity. The records held CMV serostatus as the only immune exposure information.

Trimming at V came to 6 bases and at J to 0 bases, leaving 6 bases not matched to a gene. The CDR3 loop spans 17 amino acids. Germline CDR1 SNHLY, CDR2 FYNNEI. PCR involved 60 Vbeta and 13 Jbeta primers. TCRdb keeps only in-frame clones here, not all; method: immunoSEQ multiplex PCR. The data show fewer than 110,000 clones, with about 85% seen just once and 2% to 2.5% held by the top ten. Specimen: PBMCs. This sequence joins TRBV2 and TRBJ2-6, with 9 bases matching TRBD1. This TCR derives from a young man in good health and CMV-seronegative. In nucleotides, the CDR3 is TGTGCCAGCAGGAGGGCGGGACAGGGCTCTGGGGCCAACGTCCTGACTTTC. It encodes CASRRAGQGSGANVLTF.